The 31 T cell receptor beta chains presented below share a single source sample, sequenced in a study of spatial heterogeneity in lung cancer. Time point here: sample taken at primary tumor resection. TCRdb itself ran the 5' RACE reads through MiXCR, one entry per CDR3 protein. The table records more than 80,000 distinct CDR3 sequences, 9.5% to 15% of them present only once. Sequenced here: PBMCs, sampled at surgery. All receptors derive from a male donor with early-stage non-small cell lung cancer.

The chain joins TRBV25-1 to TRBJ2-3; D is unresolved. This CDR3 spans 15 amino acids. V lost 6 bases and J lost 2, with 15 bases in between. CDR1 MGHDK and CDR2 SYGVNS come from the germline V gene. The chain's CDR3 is CASSPPIPHTDTQYF. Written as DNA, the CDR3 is TGTGCCAGCAGCCCACCAATCCCACACACAGATACGCAGTATTTT.

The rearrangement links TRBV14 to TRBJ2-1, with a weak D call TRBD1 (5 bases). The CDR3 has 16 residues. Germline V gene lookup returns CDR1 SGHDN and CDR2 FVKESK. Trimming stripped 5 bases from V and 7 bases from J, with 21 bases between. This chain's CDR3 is CASSSSQGAVGNEQFF. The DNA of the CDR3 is TGTGCCAGCAGCTCCTCTCAAGGGGCGGTTGGTAATGAGCAGTTCTTC. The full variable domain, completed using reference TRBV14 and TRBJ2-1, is EAGVTQFPSHSVIEKGQTVTLRCDPISGHDNLYWYRRVMGKEIKFLLHFVKESKQDESGMPNNRFLAERTGGTYSTLKVQPAELEDSGVYFCASSSSQGAVGNEQFFGPGTRLTVL.

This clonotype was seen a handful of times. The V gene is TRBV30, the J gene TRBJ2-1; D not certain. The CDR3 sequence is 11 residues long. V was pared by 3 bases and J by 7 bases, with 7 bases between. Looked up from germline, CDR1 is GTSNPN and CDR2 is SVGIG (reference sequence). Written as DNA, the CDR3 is TGTGCCTGGAGGGGAAGAAATGAGCAGTTCTTC. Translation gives CAWRGRNEQFF.

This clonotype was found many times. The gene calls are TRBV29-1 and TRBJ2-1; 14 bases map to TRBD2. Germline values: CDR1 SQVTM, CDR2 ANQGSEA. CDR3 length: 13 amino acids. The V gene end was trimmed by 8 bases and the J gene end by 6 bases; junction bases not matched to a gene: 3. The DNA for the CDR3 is TGCAGCCCCGGGACTAGCGGGGGCAATGAGCAGTTCTTC. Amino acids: CSPGTSGGNEQFF.

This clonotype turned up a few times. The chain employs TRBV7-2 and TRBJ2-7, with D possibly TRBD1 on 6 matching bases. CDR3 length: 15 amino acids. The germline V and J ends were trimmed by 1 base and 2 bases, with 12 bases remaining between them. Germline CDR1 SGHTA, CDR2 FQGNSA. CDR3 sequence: CASSLEGVGAYEQYF. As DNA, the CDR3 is TGTGCCAGCAGCTTAGAGGGGGTAGGGGCCTACGAGCAGTACTTC.

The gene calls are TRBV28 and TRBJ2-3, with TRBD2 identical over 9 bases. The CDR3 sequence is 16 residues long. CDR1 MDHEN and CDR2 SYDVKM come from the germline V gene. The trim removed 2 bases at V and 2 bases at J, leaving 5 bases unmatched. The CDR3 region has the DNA TGTGCCAGCAGTTTAGGACTAGCGATGTCCACAGATACGCAGTATTTT. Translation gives CASSLGLAMSTDTQYF.

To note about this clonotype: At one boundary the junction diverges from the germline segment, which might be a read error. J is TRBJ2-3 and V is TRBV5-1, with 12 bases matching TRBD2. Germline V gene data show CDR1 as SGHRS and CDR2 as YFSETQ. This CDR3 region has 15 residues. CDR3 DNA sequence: TGCGTCAGCAGCCGAACTAGCGGGGGGACAGATACGCAGTATTTT. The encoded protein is CVSSRTSGGTDTQYF. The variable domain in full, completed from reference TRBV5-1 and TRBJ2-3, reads KAGVTQTPRYLIKTRGQQVTLSCSPISGHRSVSWYQQTPGQGLQFLFEYFSETQRNKGNFPGRFSGRQFSNSRSEMNVSTLELGDSALYLCVSSRTSGGTDTQYFGPGTRLTVL.

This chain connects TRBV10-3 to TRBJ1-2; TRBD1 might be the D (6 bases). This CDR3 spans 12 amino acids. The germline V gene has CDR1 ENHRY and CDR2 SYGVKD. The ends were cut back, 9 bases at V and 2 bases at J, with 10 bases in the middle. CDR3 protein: CAISGQNYGYTF. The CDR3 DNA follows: TGTGCCATTTCCGGACAGAACTATGGCTACACCTTC.

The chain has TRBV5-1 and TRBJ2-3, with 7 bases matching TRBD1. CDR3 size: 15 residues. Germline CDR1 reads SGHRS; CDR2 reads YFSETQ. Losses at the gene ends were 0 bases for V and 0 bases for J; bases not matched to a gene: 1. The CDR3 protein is CASSLGDRSTDTQYF. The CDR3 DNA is TGCGCCAGCAGCTTGGGGGACAGAAGCACAGATACGCAGTATTTT.

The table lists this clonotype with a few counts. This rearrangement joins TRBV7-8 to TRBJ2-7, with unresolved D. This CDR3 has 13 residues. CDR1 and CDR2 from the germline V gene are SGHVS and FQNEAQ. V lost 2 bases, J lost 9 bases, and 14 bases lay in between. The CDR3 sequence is CASSLSRRNRQYF. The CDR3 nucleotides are TGTGCCAGCAGCTTAAGTAGAAGAAACAGGCAGTACTTC.

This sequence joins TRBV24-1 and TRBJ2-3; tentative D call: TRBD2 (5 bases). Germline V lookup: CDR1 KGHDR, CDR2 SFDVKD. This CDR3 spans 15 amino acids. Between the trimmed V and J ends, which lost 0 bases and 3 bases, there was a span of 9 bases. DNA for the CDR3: TGTGCCACCAGTGATTTGCGAGCGGAGACAGATACGCAGTATTTT. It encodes CATSDLRAETDTQYF.

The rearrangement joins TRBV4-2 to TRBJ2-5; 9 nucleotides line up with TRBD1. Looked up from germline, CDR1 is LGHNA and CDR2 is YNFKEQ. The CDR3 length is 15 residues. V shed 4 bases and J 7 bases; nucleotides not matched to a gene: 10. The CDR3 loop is CASSRRDREGSTQYF. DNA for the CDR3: TGTGCCAGCAGCCGCCGGGACAGGGAAGGCTCGACCCAGTACTTC.

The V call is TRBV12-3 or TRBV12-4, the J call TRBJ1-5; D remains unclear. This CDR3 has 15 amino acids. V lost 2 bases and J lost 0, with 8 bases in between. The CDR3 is CASSLTEHSNQPQHF. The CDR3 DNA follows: TGTGCCAGCAGTTTAACAGAACATAGCAATCAGCCCCAGCATTTT.

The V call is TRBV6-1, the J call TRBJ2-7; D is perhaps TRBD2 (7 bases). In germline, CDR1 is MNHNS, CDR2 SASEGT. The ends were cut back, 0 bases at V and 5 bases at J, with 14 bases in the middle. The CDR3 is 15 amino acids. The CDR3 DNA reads TGTGCCAGCAGTGAAGCTGGCGGGGGCCGGGACGAGCAGTACTTC. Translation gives CASSEAGGGRDEQYF.

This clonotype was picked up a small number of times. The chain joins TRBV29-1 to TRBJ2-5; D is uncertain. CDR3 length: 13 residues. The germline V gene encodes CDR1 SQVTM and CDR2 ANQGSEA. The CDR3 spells CSVREGPLETQYF. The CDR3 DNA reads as TGCTCAGTAAGGGAAGGGCCGCTGGAGACCCAGTACTTC.

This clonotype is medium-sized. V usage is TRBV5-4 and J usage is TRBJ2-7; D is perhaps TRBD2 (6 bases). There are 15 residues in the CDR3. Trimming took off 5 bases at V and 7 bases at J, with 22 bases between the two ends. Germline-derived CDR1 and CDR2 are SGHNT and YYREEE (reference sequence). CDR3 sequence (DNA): TGTGCCAGCAGAACCCCGGGACTCTCCGAAAGGGAGCAGTACTTC. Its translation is CASRTPGLSEREQYF.

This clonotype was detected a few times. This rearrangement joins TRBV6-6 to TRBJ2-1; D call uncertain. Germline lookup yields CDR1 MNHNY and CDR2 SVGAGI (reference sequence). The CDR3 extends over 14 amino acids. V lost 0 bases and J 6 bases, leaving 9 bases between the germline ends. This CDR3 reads CASSYSSASNEQFF. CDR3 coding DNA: TGTGCCAGCAGTTACTCGAGTGCGTCCAATGAGCAGTTCTTC.

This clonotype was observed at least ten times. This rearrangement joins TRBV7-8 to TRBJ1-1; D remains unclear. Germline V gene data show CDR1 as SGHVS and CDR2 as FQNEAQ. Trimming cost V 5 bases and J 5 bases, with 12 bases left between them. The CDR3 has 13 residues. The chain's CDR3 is CASSAQEATEAFF. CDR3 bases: TGTGCCAGCAGCGCGCAGGAGGCTACTGAAGCTTTCTTT.

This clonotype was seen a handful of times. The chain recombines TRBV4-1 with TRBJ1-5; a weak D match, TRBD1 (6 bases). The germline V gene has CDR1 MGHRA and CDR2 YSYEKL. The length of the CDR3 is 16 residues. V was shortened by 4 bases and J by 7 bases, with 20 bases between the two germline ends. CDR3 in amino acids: CASSPDLDSLSQPQHF. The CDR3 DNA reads TGCGCCAGCAGCCCGGATTTGGACAGTCTGAGCCAGCCCCAGCATTTT.

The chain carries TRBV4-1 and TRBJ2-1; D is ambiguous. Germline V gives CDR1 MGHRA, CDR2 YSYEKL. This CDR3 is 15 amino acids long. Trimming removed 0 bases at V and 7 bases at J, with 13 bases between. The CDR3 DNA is TGCGCCAGCAGCCAAGATTTTGGCACTTGGAATGAGCAGTTCTTC. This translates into CASSQDFGTWNEQFF.

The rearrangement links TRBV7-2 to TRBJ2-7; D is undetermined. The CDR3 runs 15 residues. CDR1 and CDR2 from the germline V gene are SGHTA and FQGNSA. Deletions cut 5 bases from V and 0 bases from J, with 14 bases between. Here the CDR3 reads CASSLPSRASYEQYF. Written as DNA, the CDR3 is TGTGCCAGCAGCCTACCAAGTAGGGCCTCCTACGAGCAGTACTTC. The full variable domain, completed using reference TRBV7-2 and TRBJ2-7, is GAGVSQSPSNKVTEKGKDVELRCDPISGHTALYWYRQSLGQGLEFLIYFQGNSAPDKSGLPSDRFSAERTGGSVSTLTIQRTQQEDSAVYLCASSLPSRASYEQYFGPGTRLTVT.

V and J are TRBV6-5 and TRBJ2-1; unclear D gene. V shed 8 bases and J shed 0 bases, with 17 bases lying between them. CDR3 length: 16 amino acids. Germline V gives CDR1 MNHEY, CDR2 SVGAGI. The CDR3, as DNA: TGTGCCAGCCAACGGACCTCCTTTTTCTCCTACAATGAGCAGTTCTTC. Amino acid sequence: CASQRTSFFSYNEQFF.

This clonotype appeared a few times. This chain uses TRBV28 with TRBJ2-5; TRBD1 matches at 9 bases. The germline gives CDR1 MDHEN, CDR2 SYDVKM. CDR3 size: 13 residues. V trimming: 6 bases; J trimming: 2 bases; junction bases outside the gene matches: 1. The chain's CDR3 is CASRTGGQETQYF. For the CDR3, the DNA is TGTGCCAGCAGGACAGGGGGGCAAGAGACCCAGTACTTC. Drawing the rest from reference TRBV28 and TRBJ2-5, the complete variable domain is DVKVTQSSRYLVKRTGEKVFLECVQDMDHENMFWYRQDPGLGLRLIYFSYDVKMKEKGDIPEGYSVSREKKERFSLILESASTNQTSMYLCASRTGGQETQYFGPGTRLLVL.

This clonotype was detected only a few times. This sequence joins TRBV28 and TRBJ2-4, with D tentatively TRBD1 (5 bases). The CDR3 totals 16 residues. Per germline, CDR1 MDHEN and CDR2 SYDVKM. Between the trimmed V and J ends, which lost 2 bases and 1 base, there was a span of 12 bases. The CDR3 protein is CASSLDSLTAKNIQYF. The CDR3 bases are TGTGCCAGCAGTTTAGACAGCCTAACGGCCAAAAACATTCAGTACTTC.

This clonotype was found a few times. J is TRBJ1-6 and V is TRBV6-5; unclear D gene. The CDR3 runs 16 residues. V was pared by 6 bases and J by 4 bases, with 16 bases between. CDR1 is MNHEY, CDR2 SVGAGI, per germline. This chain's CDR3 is CASSQGSNAYNSPLHF. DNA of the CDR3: TGTGCCAGCAGCCAAGGAAGCAACGCATATAATTCACCCCTCCACTTT.

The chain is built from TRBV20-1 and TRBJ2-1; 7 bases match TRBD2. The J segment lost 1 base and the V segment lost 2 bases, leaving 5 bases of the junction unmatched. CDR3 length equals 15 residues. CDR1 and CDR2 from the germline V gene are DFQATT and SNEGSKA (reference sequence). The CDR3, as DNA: TGCAGTGCTAGACGTAGCGGGTATTCCTACAATGAGCAGTTCTTC. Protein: CSARRSGYSYNEQFF.

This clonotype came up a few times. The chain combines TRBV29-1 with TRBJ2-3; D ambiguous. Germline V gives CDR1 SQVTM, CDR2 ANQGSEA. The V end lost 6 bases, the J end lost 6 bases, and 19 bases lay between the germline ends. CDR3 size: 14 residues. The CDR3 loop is CSVGSSGVSDTQYF. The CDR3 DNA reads TGCAGCGTGGGCTCCTCTGGGGTGTCTGATACGCAGTATTTT.

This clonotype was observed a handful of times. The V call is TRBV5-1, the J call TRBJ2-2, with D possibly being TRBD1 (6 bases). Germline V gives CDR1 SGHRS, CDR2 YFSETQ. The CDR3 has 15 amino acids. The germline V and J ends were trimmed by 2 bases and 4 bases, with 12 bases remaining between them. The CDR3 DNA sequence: TGCGCCAGCAGCTTTTGGACAGATACCACCGGGGAGCTGTTTTTT. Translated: CASSFWTDTTGELFF.

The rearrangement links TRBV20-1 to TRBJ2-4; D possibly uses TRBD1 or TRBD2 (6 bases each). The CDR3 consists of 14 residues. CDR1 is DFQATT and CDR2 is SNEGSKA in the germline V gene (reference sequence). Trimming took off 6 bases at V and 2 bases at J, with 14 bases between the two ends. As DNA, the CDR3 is TGCAGTGCCCCTGTCGGGGGCCCCAAAAACATTCAGTACTTC. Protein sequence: CSAPVGGPKNIQYF.

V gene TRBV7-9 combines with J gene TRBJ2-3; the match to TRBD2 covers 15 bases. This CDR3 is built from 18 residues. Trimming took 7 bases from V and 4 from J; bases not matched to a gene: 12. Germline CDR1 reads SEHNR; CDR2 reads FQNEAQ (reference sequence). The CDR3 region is CASTETGLAGGRADTQYF. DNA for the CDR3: TGTGCCAGCACCGAAACCGGACTAGCGGGAGGGCGGGCAGATACGCAGTATTTT.

This CDR3 is CASSPFIQGADTEAFF. The CDR3 DNA is TGTGCCAGCTCACCTTTCATACAGGGGGCCGACACTGAAGCTTTCTTT. The V gene is TRBV18, the J gene TRBJ1-1; 9 nucleotides match TRBD1. CDR1 KGHSH and CDR2 LQKENI come from the germline V gene. The V gene end was trimmed by 3 bases and the J gene end by 3 bases; junction bases not matched to a gene: 8. CDR3 length equals 16 residues.